The rows below give T cell receptor beta chains drawn from one sample of a study of spatial heterogeneity in lung cancer. TCRdb re-called the 5' RACE reads through MiXCR, storing one row per CDR3 protein. Here the sample spans about 85,000 distinct CDR3 sequences, approximately 18% being singletons. The sample was PBMCs, taken at surgery. Receptors were obtained from a male donor with early-stage non-small cell lung cancer. The CDR3 runs from the conserved cysteine through the conserved F or W. The D gene is left open where the match is weak. Only part of the rows carry a size: once, few, many, or a class if the clone is expanded.

V,J,D,size,DNA,CDR3
TRBV5-1,TRBJ1-2,NA,NA,TGCGCCAGCAGCTTGGTAGAAAACTATGGCTACACCTTC,CASSLVENYGYTF
TRBV12-5,TRBJ1-1,NA,NA,TGTGCTAGTGGTTTGCCCCGGACGGATCGGGCTGAAGCTTTCTTT,CASGLPRTDRAEAFF
TRBV28,TRBJ2-4,NA,few,TGTGCCAGTACGTCCACACTTCTAGCCAAAAACATTCAGTACTTC,CASTSTLLAKNIQYF
TRBV18,TRBJ2-3,TRBD2,NA,TGTGCCAGCTCACAAACGGGACTAGATAATACGCAGTATTTT,CASSQTGLDNTQYF
TRBV29-1,TRBJ2-3,TRBD2,few,TGCAGCGTTGGTTGGCTAGCGGGCACAGATACGCAGTATTTT,CSVGWLAGTDTQYF
TRBV28,TRBJ1-4,NA,NA,TGTGCCAGCAGTTTAGCCTCAGGTTCCACTAATGAAAAACTGTTTTTT,CASSLASGSTNEKLFF
TRBV27,TRBJ2-1,NA,NA,TGTGCCAGCAGTTTCGGGCAATATGACAATGAGCAGTTCTTC,CASSFGQYDNEQFF
TRBV7-9,TRBJ2-7,NA,many,TGTGCCAGCAGCCCCCCGGACAAGCCTCACGAGCAGTACTTC,CASSPPDKPHEQYF
TRBV7-9,TRBJ1-2,TRBD1,NA,TGTGCCAGCAGCTTAGTAGACAGGGTGAACTATGGCTACACCTTC,CASSLVDRVNYGYTF
TRBV15,TRBJ2-7,TRBD1,NA,TGTGCCACCAGCAGAGCCCGGACAGGGGCCTACGAGCAGTACTTC,CATSRARTGAYEQYF
TRBV12-3/TRBV12-4,TRBJ1-5,NA,NA,TGTGCCAGCAACCTCCAGGGTTTGGGCAATCAGCCCCAGCATTTT,CASNLQGLGNQPQHF
TRBV15,TRBJ2-3,TRBD2,NA,TGTGCCACCAGCAGAGAAACTCTAGCGGGGGCCTTTACAGATACGCAGTATTTT,CATSRETLAGAFTDTQYF
TRBV29-1,TRBJ2-7,NA,many,TGCAGCTCCTCGGAGGGCCCCTACGAGCAGTACTTC,CSSSEGPYEQYF
TRBV19,TRBJ2-7,NA,NA,TGTGCCAGTAGTCCGTCAGGGGGGGCGCGGACCTACGAGCAGTACTTC,CASSPSGGARTYEQYF
TRBV29-1,TRBJ2-1,TRBD1,many,TGCAGCGTTGAAGGGACAGGGTTGATCAATGAGCAGTTCTTC,CSVEGTGLINEQFF
TRBV12-3/TRBV12-4,TRBJ2-6,NA,NA,TGTGCCAGCGTCCTGACAGGAGTAGGCTCTGGGGCCAACGTCCTGACTTTC,CASVLTGVGSGANVLTF
TRBV20-1,TRBJ1-1,NA,few,TGCAGTGCTAGAGGGACGACAGGCACCCTGGAAGCTTTCTTT,CSARGTTGTLEAFF
TRBV7-2,TRBJ1-1,NA,few,TGTGCCAGCAGCCTTCAACTAGCCGAAGCTTTCTTT,CASSLQLAEAFF
TRBV3-1,TRBJ2-1,TRBD2,few,TGTGCCAGCAGCCAAGGGCTAGCGGGAAGGGAGCAGTTCTTC,CASSQGLAGREQFF
TRBV30,TRBJ2-7,NA,many,TGTGCCTGGAGTGTACGGGCCAGTAAGTCCTACGAGCAGTACTTC,CAWSVRASKSYEQYF
TRBV9,TRBJ2-7,TRBD2,NA,TGTGCCAGCAGTCGGGGAGCGGGGAGCTCCTACGAGCAGTACTTC,CASSRGAGSSYEQYF
TRBV7-9,TRBJ1-1,NA,NA,TGTGCCAGCACCCTGGGGGGTTTGAACACTGAAGCTTTCTTT,CASTLGGLNTEAFF
TRBV4-2,TRBJ1-2,NA,many,TGTGCCAGCAGCCCAACAATCAACTATGGCTACACCTTC,CASSPTINYGYTF
TRBV27,TRBJ2-7,NA,NA,TGTGCCAGCAGTAAAGTGGACAGTTACTCCTACGAGCAGTACTTC,CASSKVDSYSYEQYF
TRBV24-1,TRBJ2-3,NA,NA,TGTGCCACCAGTGATTTAAGGGGGACGAGCACAGATACGCAGTATTTT,CATSDLRGTSTDTQYF
TRBV7-2,TRBJ1-3,NA,NA,TGTGCCAGCACAGGACTCGACTCTGGAAACACCATATATTTT,CASTGLDSGNTIYF
TRBV6-1,TRBJ1-1,NA,NA,TGTGCCAGCAGTGCGACATTTATGAACACTGAAGCTTTCTTT,CASSATFMNTEAFF
TRBV5-1,TRBJ2-5,NA,NA,TGCGCCAGCAGTCCCGTGTCGGAAGAGACCCAGTACTTC,CASSPVSEETQYF
TRBV10-3,TRBJ1-1,NA,few,TGTGCCACCCAGGGACCTATGAATCCAGCTTTCTTT,CATQGPMNPAFF
TRBV6-5,TRBJ2-3,NA,few,TGTGCCAGCAGACTACAGGTTAGCACAGATACGCAGTATTTT,CASRLQVSTDTQYF
TRBV28,TRBJ2-7,NA,many,TGTGCCAGCACCCTGAGGGGCTACGAGCAGTACTTC,CASTLRGYEQYF
TRBV20-1,TRBJ2-3,NA,many,TGCAGTGCTAGTACGGGCGACTATAGCACAGATACGCAGTATTTT,CSASTGDYSTDTQYF
TRBV11-3,TRBJ2-1,TRBD1,NA,TGTGCCAGCAGCCTATCTCCGGGACAGCACAATGAGCAGTTCTTC,CASSLSPGQHNEQFF
TRBV28,TRBJ1-1,NA,NA,TGTGCCAGCAGTTTGGGGACCTCGCGGATCGCTTTCTTT,CASSLGTSRIAFF
TRBV5-5,TRBJ2-7,NA,few,TGTGCCAGCAGCTCCCGGGCCCTGGGAGAGCAGTACTTC,CASSSRALGEQYF
TRBV4-2,TRBJ2-2,TRBD2,NA,TGTGCCAGCAGCTCCCCGACTAGCGGGGCGAACACCGGGGAGCTGTTTTTT,CASSSPTSGANTGELFF
TRBV20-1,TRBJ1-1,NA,NA,TGCAGTGCTAGAAGGACCCCGAACACTGAAGCTTTCTTT,CSARRTPNTEAFF